These 27 T cell receptor beta chains were sequenced from one sample in a study of blood T cell repertoires in COVID-19 (TCRdb year 2020). The receptor library was made with the immunoSEQ multiplex PCR assay. TCRdb mirrors the immuneACCESS table, restricted to in-frame sequences. Some clones are absent from its copies; in checked studies, under half trace to an unresolved V gene, and the reason for the others is unknown. This sample gives just over 250,000 clones in total; about 87% of them show up just once. Jointly, the top ten make up about 10% of the sample. Sequences were obtained from peripheral blood. These receptors were taken from a woman aged 70-85 years with COVID-19, enrolled during active disease.

The chain employs TRBV5-1 and TRBJ2-5; possible D gene TRBD1, 5 bases. Trimming removed 1 base from V and 4 bases from J, with 8 bases in between. CDR1 SGHRS and CDR2 YFSETQ come from the germline V gene. This CDR3 is 13 amino acids long. The CDR3 nucleotides are TGCGCCAGCAGCTTGAGACAGAGAGAGACCCAGTACTTC. It encodes CASSLRQRETQYF.

The chain joins TRBV5-6 to TRBJ1-6; TRBD1 matches at 10 bases. Germline CDR1 and CDR2: SGHDT and YYEEEE. The CDR3 totals 16 residues. V dropped 5 bases and J dropped 10; count of bases not matched to a gene: 12. The CDR3 DNA sequence: TGTGCCAGCAGTATCCGAGCGGACAGGGGGGACTCACCCCTCCACTTT. Translation: CASSIRADRGDSPLHF.

This sequence joins TRBV24-1 and TRBJ1-2; TRBD1 aligns across 7 bases. This CDR3 region has 16 residues. V lost 4 bases, J lost 4 bases, and 11 bases stayed unmatched. The V gene's germline CDR1 is KGHDR and CDR2 SFDVKD. DNA for the CDR3: TGTGCCACCAGTGACCCCGGGACAGAATTTTTCTATGGCTACACCTTC. Its protein product is CATSDPGTEFFYGYTF.

This chain uses TRBV5-1 with TRBJ2-1, with TRBD1 identical over 8 bases. The CDR3 is made up of 15 amino acids. Losses at the gene ends were 5 bases for V and 2 bases for J; bases not matched to a gene: 6. Germline V gene sequence: CDR1 SGHRS, CDR2 YFSETQ. The CDR3 protein is CASRKGQDPYNEQFF. CDR3 DNA sequence: TGCGCCAGCAGGAAGGGACAGGACCCCTACAATGAGCAGTTCTTC.

This chain links TRBV11-3 with TRBJ2-7; TRBD1 agrees at 9 bases. The CDR3 is 14 residues long. Germline CDR1 SGHNT, CDR2 YENEEA. The trim removed 5 bases at V and 7 bases at J, leaving 9 bases unmatched. The CDR3 bases are TGTGCCAGCAGCCTACGGACAGGGGCAGGGGAGCAGTACTTC. Its translation: CASSLRTGAGEQYF. The whole variable domain, filled in from reference TRBV11-3 and TRBJ2-7, reads EAGVVQSPRYKIIEKKQPVAFWCNPISGHNTLYWYLQNLGQGPELLIRYENEEAVDDSQLPKDRFSAERLKGVDSTLKIQPAELGDSAVYLCASSLRTGAGEQYFGPGTRLTVT.

The chain joins TRBV5-1 to TRBJ2-7, with TRBD1 matching over 9 bases. Losses at the gene ends were 7 bases for V and 4 bases for J; bases not matched to a gene: 9. Germline CDR1 is SGHRS and CDR2 is YFSETQ. The CDR3 spans 14 residues. The CDR3 spells CASGPGQGVYEQYF. CDR3 nucleotide sequence: TGCGCCAGCGGCCCGGGACAGGGAGTTTACGAGCAGTACTTC.

The chain is built from TRBV5-1 and TRBJ2-2; TRBD2 matches at 7 bases. This CDR3 region has 15 residues. Germline-derived CDR1 and CDR2 are SGHRS and YFSETQ. Trimming cost V 0 bases and J 6 bases; bases outside gene matches: 5. The CDR3 DNA follows: TGCGCCAGCAGCTTGGCCAGCGGGAAGGCCGGGGAGCTGTTTTTT. Its protein product is CASSLASGKAGELFF.

The chain combines TRBV5-8 with TRBJ1-5, with D unclear. Germline V gene lookup returns CDR1 SGHTS and CDR2 YDEGEE. The V end was cut by 0 bases, the J end by 0 bases, with 7 bases between. This CDR3 has 15 amino acids. The CDR3 sequence: CASSLGANSNQPQHF. The CDR3 region has the DNA TGTGCCAGCAGCTTGGGAGCCAATAGCAATCAGCCCCAGCATTTT.

This clone was seen once. The V and J genes are TRBV11-3 and TRBJ1-1; no firm D call. Trimming took off 8 bases at V and 4 bases at J, with 8 bases between the two ends. The germline V gene has CDR1 SGHNT and CDR2 YENEEA. CDR3 size: 11 residues. CDR3 coding DNA: TGTGCCAGCGGATGGGCCACTGAAGCTTTCTTT. Its translation: CASGWATEAFF.

The chain combines TRBV24-1 with TRBJ2-1, with 8 positions matching TRBD2. Trimming took 4 bases from V and 6 from J; bases not matched to a gene: 7. Germline loops: CDR1 KGHDR, CDR2 SFDVKD. CDR3 length: 15 amino acids. CDR3 amino acids: CATSEWTSSLNEQFF. CDR3 bases: TGTGCCACCAGTGAATGGACTAGCTCACTCAATGAGCAGTTCTTC.

The chain combines TRBV5-6 with TRBJ2-7; TRBD1 matches at 9 bases. The CDR3 has 14 residues. Germline V gene sequence: CDR1 SGHDT, CDR2 YYEEEE. V lost 4 bases, J lost 1 base, and 3 bases stayed unmatched. The CDR3: CASSQGQGSYEQYF. The DNA of the CDR3 is TGTGCCAGCAGCCAGGGACAGGGATCCTACGAGCAGTACTTC. The entire variable domain, with the rest obtained from reference TRBV5-6 and TRBJ2-7, is as follows: DAGVTQSPTHLIKTRGQQVTLRCSPKSGHDTVSWYQQALGQGPQFIFQYYEEEERQRGNFPDRFSGHQFPNYSSELNVNALLLGDSALYLCASSQGQGSYEQYFGPGTRLTVT.

The chain couples TRBV18 to TRBJ2-5, with 7 bases aligning to TRBD1. V was pared by 1 base and J by 1 base, with 0 bases of the junction left unmatched. The CDR3 contains 14 residues. Germline loops: CDR1 KGHSH, CDR2 LQKENI. The CDR3 DNA follows: TGTGCCAGCTCACCACAGGGGGCCCAAGAGACCCAGTACTTC. Protein sequence: CASSPQGAQETQYF.

This chain uses TRBV29-1 with TRBJ1-1, with 7 positions matching TRBD1. J was trimmed by 1 base and V by 5 bases; bases with no gene match: 4. Germline assignment: CDR1 SQVTM and CDR2 ANQGSEA. The length of the CDR3 is 13 residues. CDR3 sequence: CSVLGQPNTEAFF. CDR3 DNA: TGCAGCGTTTTGGGACAGCCGAACACTGAAGCTTTCTTT. Combining the CDR3 with reference TRBV29-1 and TRBJ1-1 gives the whole variable domain SAVISQKPSRDICQRGTSLTIQCQVDSQVTMMFWYRQQPGQSLTLIATANQGSEATYESGFVIDKFPISRPNLTFSTLTVSNMSPEDSSIYLCSVLGQPNTEAFFGQGTRLTVV.

Regarding this clone: This CDR3 is also generated by other DNA sequences in the sample. The V gene is TRBV5-1, the J gene TRBJ2-2; 8 bases agree with TRBD1. Losses at the gene ends were 4 bases for V and 1 base for J; bases not matched to a gene: 3. The CDR3 has 15 residues. CDR1 SGHRS and CDR2 YFSETQ come from the germline V gene. The CDR3 DNA is TGCGCCAGCAGCATCGACAGGGGGAACACCGGGGAGCTGTTTTTT. This codes for CASSIDRGNTGELFF.

The CDR3 coding sequence is TGTGCCAGCAGGCTCCTCACAGGGCAAGCTAACTATGGCTACACCTTC. Translation gives CASRLLTGQANYGYTF. The chain combines TRBV28 with TRBJ1-2, with TRBD1 as a possible D gene (6 bases). Trimming took off 6 bases at V and 0 bases at J, with 17 bases between the two ends. The germline V gene has CDR1 MDHEN and CDR2 SYDVKM. The CDR3 sequence is 16 residues long.

This clone was observed once. This chain uses TRBV19 with TRBJ1-5; D is undetermined. This CDR3 has 14 residues. The germline V and J ends were trimmed by 0 bases and 9 bases, with 12 bases remaining between them. CDR1 is LNHDA and CDR2 is SQIVND in the germline V gene (reference sequence). The CDR3 region has the DNA TGTGCCAGTAGTATAGATGGCCGCGAGGGGCCCCAGCATTTT. Its protein is CASSIDGREGPQHF.

A single count supports this clone. This chain joins TRBV30 and TRBJ1-1; D uncertain. CDR3 size: 13 residues. Looked up from germline, CDR1 is GTSNPN and CDR2 is SVGIG (reference sequence). V lost 5 bases and J lost 5, with 15 bases in between. Here the CDR3 reads CAWGTGGMTEAFF. The DNA for the CDR3 is TGTGCCTGGGGCACGGGAGGGATGACTGAAGCTTTCTTT.

This clone was observed once. The CDR3 sequence is CASSLSGTSFTDTQYF. In DNA form, the CDR3 reads TGTGCCAGCAGTTTATCCGGGACTAGTTTCACAGATACGCAGTATTTT. The rearrangement joins TRBV28 to TRBJ2-3, with 8 bases that match TRBD2. The CDR3 consists of 16 residues. CDR1 MDHEN and CDR2 SYDVKM come from the germline V gene. The V gene end was trimmed by 1 base and the J gene end by 2 bases; junction bases not matched to a gene: 5.

The chain couples TRBV2 to TRBJ2-7, with TRBD1 matching over 8 bases. This CDR3 has 15 amino acids. V lost 5 bases, J lost 0 bases, and 6 bases stayed unmatched. Germline CDR1 reads SNHLY; CDR2 reads FYNNEI. The CDR3 spells CASSQDRASSYEQYF. CDR3 nucleotide sequence: TGTGCCAGCAGTCAGGACAGGGCGTCCTCCTACGAGCAGTACTTC.

The rearrangement uses TRBV5-5 and TRBJ2-7; tentatively, D is TRBD1 (6 bases). Germline V CDR1 and CDR2: SGHKS, YYEKEE (reference sequence). The CDR3 sequence is 12 residues long. Trimming pared 4 bases from V and 7 bases from J, leaving 12 bases between. CDR3 nucleotide sequence: TGTGCCAGCAGCCGCACAGGGAATGAGCAGTACTTC. Protein: CASSRTGNEQYF.

The chain employs TRBV19 and TRBJ1-3; the D gene is possibly TRBD1 (5 bases). Trimming shortened V by 5 bases and J by 1 base, and 9 bases separated the two germline ends. Germline V CDR1 and CDR2: LNHDA, SQIVND (reference sequence). The CDR3 totals 14 residues. For the CDR3, the DNA is TGTGCCAGTAGTCCCCGACAGTCTGGAAACACCATATATTTT. This sequence encodes CASSPRQSGNTIYF.

The genes are TRBV18 and TRBJ1-3; the D gene is possibly TRBD1 (5 bases). V was cut by 5 bases and J by 0 bases, with 8 bases left in between. CDR1 and CDR2 from the germline V gene are KGHSH and LQKENI. The CDR3 loop spans 14 amino acids. The CDR3 DNA sequence: TGTGCCAGCTCAACCGACAGCTCTGGAAACACCATATATTTT. Translating gives CASSTDSSGNTIYF.

The rearrangement joins TRBV30 to TRBJ1-6, with TRBD1 as a possible D gene (6 bases). The CDR3 length is 16 residues. V lost 3 bases and J 4 bases, leaving 16 bases between the germline ends. In germline, CDR1 is GTSNPN, CDR2 SVGIG (reference sequence). CDR3 region: CAWSASGTLYNSPLHF. The CDR3, as DNA: TGTGCCTGGAGCGCATCCGGGACACTGTATAATTCACCCCTCCACTTT.

This chain uses TRBV6-6 with TRBJ1-6; 8 bases line up with TRBD1. From germline, CDR1 is MNHNY and CDR2 SVGAGI (reference sequence). J was trimmed by 0 bases and V by 7 bases; bases with no gene match: 5. CDR3 length: 16 amino acids. CDR3 sequence reads: CASTYRGNSYNSPLHF. In DNA, the CDR3 is TGTGCCAGCACCTACAGGGGGAACTCCTATAATTCACCCCTCCACTTT.

The chain employs TRBV14 and TRBJ2-7; no definite D call. The CDR3 is 15 amino acids. V was shortened by 0 bases and J by 1 base, with 10 bases between the two germline ends. Germline CDR1 and CDR2: SGHDN and FVKESK. The CDR3 DNA follows: TGTGCCAGCAGCCAAGATCAGGCATATTCCTACGAGCAGTACTTC. Translating gives CASSQDQAYSYEQYF.

This rearrangement joins TRBV4-2 to TRBJ2-7, with TRBD2 identical over 13 bases. Germline CDR1 and CDR2: LGHNA and YNFKEQ. J was trimmed by 5 bases and V by 1 base; bases with no gene match: 2. The CDR3 is 15 amino acids. The CDR3 DNA sequence: TGTGCCAGCAGCCAAGGGACTAGCGGGAGAAACGAGCAGTACTTC. This translates into CASSQGTSGRNEQYF.

The CDR3 region is CASTSRQGSTQYF. The DNA of the CDR3 is TGTGCCAGTACCTCCCGACAGGGATCTACGCAGTATTTT. The V gene is TRBV19, the J gene TRBJ2-3, with 7 positions matching TRBD1. V lost 7 bases, J lost 8 bases, and 9 bases stayed unmatched. This CDR3 is built from 13 residues. CDR1 and CDR2 (germline): LNHDA, SQIVND (reference sequence).